The 30 T cell receptor beta chains given below trace back to one sample, sequenced in a study of cytomegalovirus exposure and HLA in healthy donors. 60 Vbeta and 13 Jbeta primers were used in PCR. Generated by immunoSEQ multiplex PCR, the TCRdb table keeps only in-frame clones and is missing some. This repertoire includes under 250,000 clones. Material for sequencing was PBMCs. These receptors came from a girl aged 2-10 years in good health and CMV-seropositive.

The CDR3 loop reads CASSLGPTSGSTDTQYF. The DNA for the CDR3 is TGCGCCAGCAGCTTGGGGCCTACTAGCGGGAGCACAGATACGCAGTATTTT. The genes are TRBV5-1 and TRBJ2-3, with TRBD2 matching 9 bases. CDR3 length: 17 amino acids. Germline lookup yields CDR1 SGHRS and CDR2 YFSETQ. J gave up 0 bases and V 0 bases, and 5 bases lay outside the gene matches.

The V call is TRBV29-1, the J call TRBJ2-7; the D gene is possibly TRBD1 (6 bases). Trimming shortened V by 4 bases and J by 6 bases, and 16 bases separated the two germline ends. The CDR3 runs to 13 residues. Germline CDR1 reads SQVTM; CDR2 reads ANQGSEA. In DNA form, the CDR3 reads TGCAGCGTTGCCTCGCGACAGGACAGCGAGCAGTACTTC. This translates into CSVASRQDSEQYF.

The chain recombines TRBV5-6 with TRBJ1-1; 7 bases agree with TRBD1. The CDR3 sequence is 16 residues long. CDR1 SGHDT and CDR2 YYEEEE come from the germline V gene. V was pared by 4 bases and J by 1 base, with 10 bases of the junction left unmatched. CDR3 DNA sequence: TGTGCCAGCAGCCCGGGGACAGCCGAAAGGAACACTGAAGCTTTCTTT. This sequence encodes CASSPGTAERNTEAFF.

J is TRBJ2-7 and V is TRBV7-9, with 9 bases identical to TRBD2. This CDR3 is built from 16 residues. Looked up from germline, CDR1 is SEHNR and CDR2 is FQNEAQ (reference sequence). The trim removed 5 bases at V and 2 bases at J, leaving 10 bases unmatched. This CDR3 is CASSPMTSGYTYEQYF. The CDR3 DNA sequence: TGTGCCAGCAGCCCAATGACTAGCGGATATACCTACGAGCAGTACTTC.

The chain couples TRBV19 to TRBJ2-7, with 11 nucleotides matching TRBD2. Germline trimming cut 3 bases from V and 2 bases from J; bases unmatched to any gene: 0. Per germline, CDR1 LNHDA and CDR2 SQIVND (reference sequence). The CDR3 extends over 14 amino acids. CDR3 loop: CASSMGLAAYEQYF. Here the CDR3 DNA reads TGTGCCAGTAGTATGGGACTAGCGGCCTACGAGCAGTACTTC.

The rearrangement links TRBV5-4 to TRBJ2-3; 8 bases are a match to TRBD1. The CDR3 has 16 residues. The germline V gene encodes CDR1 SGHNT and CDR2 YYREEE (reference sequence). J lost 0 bases, V lost 5 bases, and 8 bases had no gene match. The CDR3 nucleotides read TGTGCCAGCAGACACGGGACAGGCCGTAGCACAGATACGCAGTATTTT. This codes for CASRHGTGRSTDTQYF.

In regard to this clone: One end of the junction fails to match germline, which may point to a read error. The rearrangement links TRBV4-1 to TRBJ1-2, with D possibly being TRBD1 (6 bases). The CDR3 length is 13 residues. Germline CDR1 reads MGHRA; CDR2 reads YSYEKL. CDR3 residues: CASSQDTGLGYTF. The CDR3 DNA follows: TGCGCCAGCAGTCAAGATACAGGGCTAGGCTACACCTTC.

The rearrangement joins TRBV2 to TRBJ1-2; D may be TRBD1 (5 bases). Germline V gives CDR1 SNHLY, CDR2 FYNNEI. This CDR3 spans 12 amino acids. V lost 2 bases and J 6 bases, leaving 7 bases between the germline ends. CDR3 DNA sequence: TGTGCCAGCAGTGAACAACAGGATGGCTACACCTTC. This gives the protein CASSEQQDGYTF.

The chain carries TRBV7-2 and TRBJ2-1; 7 bases match TRBD1. CDR1 is SGHTA, CDR2 FQGNSA, per germline. With 0 bases clipped from V and 0 bases from J, the junction kept 2 bases outside the gene matches. The CDR3 covers 16 residues. This CDR3 is CASSLAWDSSYNEQFF. The CDR3 coding sequence is TGTGCCAGCAGCTTAGCGTGGGACAGCTCCTACAATGAGCAGTTCTTC.

V and J are TRBV5-1 and TRBJ2-7, with TRBD1 identical over 8 bases. V was clipped by 0 bases and J by 0 bases; unmatched bases: 5. The germline V gene encodes CDR1 SGHRS and CDR2 YFSETQ. The CDR3 extends over 16 amino acids. CDR3 sequence reads: CASSLAGQVTSYEQYF. The CDR3 DNA is TGCGCCAGCAGCTTGGCGGGACAGGTCACCTCCTACGAGCAGTACTTC.

The gene calls are TRBV27 and TRBJ2-7; the match to TRBD1 covers 10 bases. Germline CDR1 and CDR2: MNHEY and SMNVEV (reference sequence). Trimming cost V 3 bases and J 2 bases; bases outside gene matches: 1. This CDR3 has 14 residues. CDR3 nucleotide sequence: TGTGCCAGCAGTTTGGGGACAGGGGCCTACGAGCAGTACTTC. Translation gives CASSLGTGAYEQYF.

Concerning this clone: Other DNA sequences in the same sample also yield this CDR3. CDR3 sequence (DNA): TGTGCCTGGAGTGTAACTAGCTACGAGCAGTACTTC. It is translated as CAWSVTSYEQYF. This chain links TRBV30 with TRBJ2-5; the D gene is possibly TRBD2 (5 bases). The J call may be mistaken, given a closer DNA end match to TRBJ2-7. The CDR3 is 12 residues long. Germline V CDR1 and CDR2: GTSNPN, SVGIG (reference sequence).

V is TRBV25-1 and J is TRBJ1-4, with D tentatively TRBD1 (6 bases). Deletions cut 2 bases from V and 11 bases from J, with 24 bases between. Germline lookup yields CDR1 MGHDK and CDR2 SYGVNS. The CDR3 runs to 17 residues. The CDR3 protein is CASSERGPTGPEIKLFF. In DNA form, the CDR3 reads TGTGCCAGCAGTGAACGGGGACCAACAGGGCCGGAGATTAAACTGTTTTTT.

The chain has TRBV5-5 and TRBJ2-2, with D maybe TRBD2 (6 bases). The V end was cut by 1 base, the J end by 5 bases, with 12 bases between. Germline V gene data show CDR1 as SGHKS and CDR2 as YYEKEE (reference sequence). The CDR3 has 15 amino acids. The CDR3 protein is CASSLPWGETGELFF. CDR3 bases: TGTGCCAGCAGCTTGCCGTGGGGGGAAACCGGGGAGCTGTTTTTT.

The chain combines TRBV27 with TRBJ2-1; 8 nucleotides line up with TRBD2. The CDR3 is 14 residues long. J gave up 5 bases and V 5 bases, and 5 bases lay outside the gene matches. Germline V lookup: CDR1 MNHEY, CDR2 SMNVEV (reference sequence). The CDR3 sequence: CASSGAREDNEQFF. In nucleotides, the CDR3 is TGTGCCAGCAGTGGGGCGCGGGAGGACAATGAGCAGTTCTTC.

The chain combines TRBV11-2 with TRBJ2-2; maybe TRBD1 (6 bases). Germline CDR1 SGHAT, CDR2 FQNNGV. The CDR3 runs to 16 residues. V was shortened by 2 bases and J by 6 bases, with 16 bases between the two germline ends. The CDR3 reads CASSLQGTGNAGELFF. CDR3 coding DNA: TGTGCCAGCAGCTTACAGGGGACGGGTAACGCCGGGGAGCTGTTTTTT.

The rearrangement links TRBV28 to TRBJ1-3, with 7 bases lining up with TRBD1. Germline values: CDR1 MDHEN, CDR2 SYDVKM. The CDR3 loop spans 14 amino acids. Trimming cost V 8 bases and J 2 bases; bases outside gene matches: 6. CDR3 DNA sequence: TGTGCCAGCCGCAGGGACAGAACTGGAAACACCATATATTTT. Its protein product is CASRRDRTGNTIYF.

The gene calls are TRBV20-1 and TRBJ2-1; D is unresolved. Germline V gene sequence: CDR1 DFQATT, CDR2 SNEGSKA (reference sequence). V lost 6 bases, J lost 7 bases, and 10 bases lay in between. The CDR3 runs to 11 residues. The CDR3 is CSAARTNEQFF. CDR3 DNA: TGCAGTGCGGCCCGTACGAATGAGCAGTTCTTC.

The chain recombines TRBV6-5 with TRBJ2-5, with TRBD2 matching 7 bases. CDR1 is MNHEY, CDR2 SVGAGI, per germline. This CDR3 has 14 amino acids. The ends lost 5 bases at V and 5 bases at J; junction bases unmatched: 8. The DNA of the CDR3 is TGTGCCAGCAGTAACTGGGGGGGGGTGGAGACCCAGTACTTC. Translating it yields CASSNWGGVETQYF.

V and J are TRBV28 and TRBJ2-5; D possibly corresponds to TRBD2 (5 bases). The DNA end favors TRBJ2-7, so the J call may be wrong. The CDR3 spans 16 residues. The V gene's germline CDR1 is MDHEN and CDR2 SYDVKM. The CDR3 loop reads CASSPASGFIAYEQYF. CDR3 DNA sequence: TGTGCCAGCAGTCCGGCGTCGGGGTTTATAGCCTACGAGCAGTACTTC.

The CDR3 DNA reads as TGTGCCAGCACCCAACCCCCGACTTCTATAGCCAAAAACATTCAGTACTTC. It encodes CASTQPPTSIAKNIQYF. The rearrangement uses TRBV11-2 and TRBJ2-4; D remains ambiguous. In germline, CDR1 is SGHAT, CDR2 FQNNGV. The V end lost 7 bases, the J end lost 0 bases, and 19 bases lay between the germline ends. The CDR3 contains 17 residues.

The rearrangement joins TRBV20-1 to TRBJ1-1; D uncertain. The germline V and J ends were trimmed by 5 bases and 11 bases, with 15 bases remaining between them. Germline V CDR1 and CDR2: DFQATT, SNEGSKA (reference sequence). The CDR3 length is 11 residues. The chain's CDR3 is CSAFLGIEAFF. The DNA for the CDR3 is TGCAGTGCTTTCCTCGGTATCGAGGCTTTCTTT.

Turning to this clone: The sample holds other DNA sequences that translate to the same CDR3. V gene TRBV28 combines with J gene TRBJ2-7, with TRBD2 matching 11 bases. Germline trimming cut 2 bases from V and 2 bases from J; bases unmatched to any gene: 5. The CDR3 has 16 amino acids. Germline CDR1 MDHEN, CDR2 SYDVKM. This chain's CDR3 is CASSLRLAGGTYEQYF. The CDR3 nucleotides are TGTGCCAGCAGTTTAAGGCTAGCGGGAGGAACCTACGAGCAGTACTTC.

About this clone: Because the CDR3 is missing its conserved closing phenylalanine or tryptophan, this is likely a read error. The J gene is TRBJ2-4, the V gene TRBV5-1; D is uncertain. Germline V CDR1 and CDR2: SGHRS, YFSETQ. This CDR3 is 13 amino acids long. Deletions cut 4 bases from V and 8 bases from J, with 13 bases between. In DNA form, the CDR3 reads TGCGCCAGCAGCCCGGTTAGTAATGACATTCAGTACCTC. Its protein is CASSPVSNDIQYL.

This chain uses TRBV9 with TRBJ2-7; the match to TRBD1 covers 10 bases. The CDR3 loop spans 15 amino acids. Germline CDR1 SGDLS, CDR2 YYNGEE. With V trimmed by 0 bases and J by 2 bases, 2 bases remained unmatched. CDR3 region: CASSVAGTGAYEQYF. Written as DNA, the CDR3 is TGTGCCAGCAGCGTAGCCGGGACAGGGGCCTACGAGCAGTACTTC.

This sequence joins TRBV12-2 and TRBJ2-1; the table's D gene call, TRBD2, was not cross checked with the DNA. TRBV12-2 is flagged as a pseudogene. This CDR3 spans 14 amino acids. CDR3 sequence reads: CASRLVCEHNEQFF. The CDR3 nucleotides read TGTGCAAGTCGCTTAGTTTGCGAACACAATGAGCAGTTCTTC.

The chain recombines TRBV7-6 with TRBJ2-7, with TRBD2 matching 8 bases. The V segment lost 2 bases and the J segment 6 bases; nucleotides outside the gene matches: 9. Germline CDR1 is SGHVS and CDR2 is FNYEAQ. This CDR3 region has 15 residues. The CDR3 sequence is CASSLLSGSGGEQYF. CDR3 nucleotides: TGTGCCAGCAGCTTATTAAGCGGGAGTGGAGGCGAGCAGTACTTC.

This CDR3 reads CASSSIPGEQYF. The CDR3 DNA reads as TGTGCCAGCAGTTCCATCCCCGGGGAGCAGTACTTC. The chain carries TRBV27 and TRBJ2-7; D is unclear. Germline V gene sequence: CDR1 MNHEY, CDR2 SMNVEV (reference sequence). This CDR3 comprises 12 residues. V shed 4 bases and J shed 7 bases, with 11 bases lying between them.

The chain uses TRBV7-9 and TRBJ2-3; D is ambiguous. V dropped 1 base and J dropped 5 bases, with 10 bases sitting between them. This CDR3 region has 14 residues. Germline assignment: CDR1 SEHNR and CDR2 FQNEAQ (reference sequence). In DNA form, the CDR3 reads TGTGCCAGCAGCTTAGGGCATGCTGTAGATACGCAGTATTTT. Amino acids: CASSLGHAVDTQYF.

The J gene is TRBJ2-1, the V gene TRBV30, with 9 bases aligning to TRBD2. This CDR3 region has 12 residues. With 2 bases clipped from V and 9 bases from J, the junction kept 2 bases outside the gene matches. Germline-derived CDR1 and CDR2 are GTSNPN and SVGIG (reference sequence). The CDR3 DNA follows: TGTGCCTGGAGTTTGGGACTAGCTGAGCAGTTCTTC. This gives the protein CAWSLGLAEQFF.